This entry is about one TCR beta chain. The target antigen is unknown. The junction departs from the called germline gene at one end, perhaps through a read error. CDR3 size: 18 residues. Germline V gives CDR1 MDHEN, CDR2 SYDVKM. 60 Vbeta and 13 Jbeta primers were used in PCR. Data came from immunoSEQ multiplex PCR; TCRdb stores just in-frame clones and leaves some out. Here the sample spans 150,000 to 200,000 clones, about 75% being singletons. Sampled while nominally healthy, donors likely had unrecorded immune exposures. The sample comes from a study of cytomegalovirus exposure and HLA in healthy donors. Across the study: Early released data comprised 80 million to 90 million unique TCRs from HLA-typed donors. General study results and limits: There were 150 to 200 TCR beta chains listed as cytomegalovirus-associated.

The chain employs TRBV28 and TRBJ2-6; 9 bases are a match to TRBD1. This TCR was recovered from a man aged 35 to 55 in good health and CMV-seropositive. Source material: PBMCs. The CDR3 spells CASSSTGTGHSGANGLTF. The CDR3 DNA reads as TGTGCCAGCAGTTCAACCGGGACAGGGCACTCTGGGGCCAACGGCCTGACTTTC.